The next 5 T cell receptor beta chains were all read from a single sample in a study of spatial heterogeneity in lung cancer. The study's findings and limits: How many expanded intratumoral alpha and beta TCRs were present tracked the tumor mutation count, which was a count of nonsynonymous mutations.

As for time point: sample taken at primary tumor resection. Antigens of these TCRs are unknown. TCRdb fed the 5' RACE reads into MiXCR, producing one record per CDR3 protein. The repertoire holds around 20,000 distinct CDR3 sequences, with around 2.8% as singletons. Material: lung tumor tissue, obtained at surgery. The receptors were sampled from a male donor with early-stage non-small cell lung cancer.

This clonotype was seen many times. CDR3 sequence (DNA): TGCGCCAGCAGCTCTAGCTGGGGAGGCAGTGGGGCTGAAGCTTTCTTT. Protein: CASSSSWGGSGAEAFF. The chain couples TRBV5-1 to TRBJ1-1; no clear D gene. CDR1 is SGHRS, CDR2 YFSETQ, per germline. V was cut by 3 bases and J by 6 bases, with 21 bases left in between. The CDR3 consists of 16 residues.

In its sample, this clonotype was seen many times. CDR3 loop: CASSSLGGTQYF. In DNA, the CDR3 is TGTGCCAGCAGCTCGTTAGGAGGGACCCAGTACTTC. The rearrangement uses TRBV7-2 and TRBJ2-5; weak D call: TRBD2 (5 bases). This CDR3 spans 12 amino acids. Germline V gene data show CDR1 as SGHTA and CDR2 as FQGNSA. With 4 bases removed from V and 7 bases from J, the gap between germline ends came to 10 bases.

In this sample, this clonotype turned up many times. This sequence joins TRBV14 and TRBJ1-1, with no clear D. CDR1 and CDR2 from the germline V gene are SGHDN and FVKESK. V lost 4 bases and J 1 base, leaving 16 bases between the germline ends. The CDR3 contains 16 residues. As DNA, the CDR3 is TGTGCCAGCAGCCTGGTGATCGCAGGCGGGAACACTGAAGCTTTCTTT. It translates to CASSLVIAGGNTEAFF. The full variable domain, completed using reference TRBV14 and TRBJ1-1, is EAGVTQFPSHSVIEKGQTVTLRCDPISGHDNLYWYRRVMGKEIKFLLHFVKESKQDESGMPNNRFLAERTGGTYSTLKVQPAELEDSGVYFCASSLVIAGGNTEAFFGQGTRLTVV.

The chain couples TRBV24-1 to TRBJ1-5; TRBD1 aligns across 8 bases. Germline CDR1 reads KGHDR; CDR2 reads SFDVKD. This CDR3 contains 14 residues. J was trimmed by 2 bases and V by 4 bases; bases with no gene match: 0. CDR3 coding DNA: TGTGCCACCAGTGAACAGGGGGGCAATCAGCCCCAGCATTTT. Translation: CATSEQGGNQPQHF.

In its sample, this clonotype is medium-sized (0.01 to 0.1%). The chain recombines TRBV27 with TRBJ2-1, with D possibly being TRBD1 or TRBD2 (5 bases each). V was shortened by 2 bases and J by 6 bases, with 5 bases between the two germline ends. This CDR3 contains 12 residues. The germline V gene has CDR1 MNHEY and CDR2 SMNVEV (reference sequence). The CDR3 loop is CASSLGGNEQFF. CDR3 DNA sequence: TGTGCCAGCAGTTTAGGGGGCAATGAGCAGTTCTTC.